This T cell receptor beta chain was profiled in a study of blood T cell repertoires in COVID-19. Study information: Whether acute or convalescent, the COVID-19 samples came from the United States, Italy and Spain.

Germline V gene data show CDR1 as SEHNR and CDR2 as FQNEAQ (reference sequence). The V and J ends lost 2 bases and 0 bases respectively, with 3 bases between them. This CDR3 has 13 residues. Clones were sequenced by immunoSEQ multiplex PCR, and TCRdb holds only the in-frame ones, with some missing. The data contain about 150,000 clones, roughly four fifths of them singletons. This rearrangement joins TRBV7-9 to TRBJ2-3; D remains unclear. The sample taken for sequencing was peripheral blood. This receptor was taken from a human donor with acute or convalescent COVID-19. The donor label of this sample is uncertain. The CDR3 loop reads CASSLLSTDTQYF. The CDR3 bases are TGTGCCAGCAGCTTACTAAGCACAGATACGCAGTATTTT.